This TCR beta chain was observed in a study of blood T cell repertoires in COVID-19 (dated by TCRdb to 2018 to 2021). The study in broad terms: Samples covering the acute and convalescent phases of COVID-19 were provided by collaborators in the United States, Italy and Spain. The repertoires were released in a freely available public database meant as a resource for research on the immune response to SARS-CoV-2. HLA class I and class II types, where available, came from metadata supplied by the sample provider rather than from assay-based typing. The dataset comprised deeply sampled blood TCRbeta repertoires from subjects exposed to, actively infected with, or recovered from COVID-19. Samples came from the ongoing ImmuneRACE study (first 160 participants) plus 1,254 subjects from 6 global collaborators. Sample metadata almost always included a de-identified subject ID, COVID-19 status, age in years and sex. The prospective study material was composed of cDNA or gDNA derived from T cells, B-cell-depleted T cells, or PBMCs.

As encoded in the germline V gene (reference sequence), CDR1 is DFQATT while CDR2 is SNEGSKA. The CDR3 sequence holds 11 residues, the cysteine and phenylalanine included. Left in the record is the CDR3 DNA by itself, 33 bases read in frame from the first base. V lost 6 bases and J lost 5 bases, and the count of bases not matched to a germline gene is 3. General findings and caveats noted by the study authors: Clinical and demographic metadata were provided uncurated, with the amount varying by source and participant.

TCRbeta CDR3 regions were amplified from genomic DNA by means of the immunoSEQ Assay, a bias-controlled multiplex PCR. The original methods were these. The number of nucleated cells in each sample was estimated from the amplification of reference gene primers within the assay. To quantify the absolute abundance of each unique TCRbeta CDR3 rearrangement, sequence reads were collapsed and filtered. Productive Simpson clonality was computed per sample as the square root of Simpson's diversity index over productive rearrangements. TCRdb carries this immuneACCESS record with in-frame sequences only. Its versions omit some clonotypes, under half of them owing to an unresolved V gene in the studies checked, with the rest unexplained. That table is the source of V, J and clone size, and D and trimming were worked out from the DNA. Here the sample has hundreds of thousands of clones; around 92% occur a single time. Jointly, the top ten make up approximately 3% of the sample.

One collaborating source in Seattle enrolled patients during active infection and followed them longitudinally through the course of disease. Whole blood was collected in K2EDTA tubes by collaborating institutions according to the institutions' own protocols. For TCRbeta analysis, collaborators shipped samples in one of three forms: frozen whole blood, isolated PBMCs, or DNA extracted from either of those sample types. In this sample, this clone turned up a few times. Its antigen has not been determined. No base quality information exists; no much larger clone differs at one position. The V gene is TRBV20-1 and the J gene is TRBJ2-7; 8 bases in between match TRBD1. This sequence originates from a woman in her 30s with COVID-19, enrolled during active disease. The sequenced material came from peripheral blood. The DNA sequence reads TGCAGTGCCCAGACAGGGGACGAGCAGTACTTC. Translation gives CSAQTGDEQYF.